These 22 T cell receptor beta chains came from one sample sequenced in a study of response to subunit inactivated influenza vaccine. TCRdb ran MiXCR on the RT-PCR reads and lists one entry per CDR3 protein. The sample lists some 540,000 distinct CDR3 sequences, approximately 22% occurring once. The data were also submitted as part of a second study, on T cells expressing NK-cell markers. Per that paper: 5'RACE template switching with UMIs generated TCR beta cDNA.

The sample consisted of CD4+ T cells sorted from PBMCs, taken approximately 12 days after vaccination. These receptors were obtained from a man in his fifties or sixties who received an inactivated influenza vaccine.

Many counts were recorded for this clonotype. In nucleotides, the CDR3 is TGCAGTGCAAAGGGGGACGGTTCCTACGAGCAGTACTTC. Amino acids: CSAKGDGSYEQYF. The rearrangement links TRBV20-1 to TRBJ2-7, with a weak D call TRBD1 (6 bases). V was cut by 6 bases and J by 1 base, with 13 bases left in between. This CDR3 spans 13 amino acids. Germline loops: CDR1 DFQATT, CDR2 SNEGSKA (reference sequence).

This clonotype was detected only a few times. The rearrangement joins TRBV5-1 to TRBJ2-7; D is unclear. Germline V gives CDR1 SGHRS, CDR2 YFSETQ. V gave up 1 base and J gave up 1 base, with 15 bases separating them. The CDR3 has 16 residues. The CDR3 here is CASSLITGGRSYEQYF. CDR3 nucleotides: TGCGCCAGCAGCTTGATTACCGGTGGCCGATCCTACGAGCAGTACTTC.

To note about this clonotype: The final CDR3 position lacks the conserved phenylalanine or tryptophan, pointing to a likely read error. The V call is TRBV20-1, the J call TRBJ2-5, with TRBD1 matching over 8 bases. V shed 0 bases, J shed 2 bases, and the junction held 8 bases outside the gene matches. Germline loops: CDR1 DFQATT, CDR2 SNEGSKA (reference sequence). CDR3 length: 16 amino acids. This chain's CDR3 is CSAREVGTGIQETQYS. In nucleotides, the CDR3 is TGCAGTGCTAGAGAAGTAGGGACAGGTATACAAGAGACCCAGTACTCC.

V usage is TRBV5-1 and J usage is TRBJ2-1, with 7 bases identical to TRBD2. This CDR3 comprises 14 residues. J lost 1 base, V lost 2 bases, and 0 bases had no gene match. The germline V gene encodes CDR1 SGHRS and CDR2 YFSETQ. CDR3 sequence (DNA): TGCGCCAGCAGCTTTAGCGGGTCCTACAATGAGCAGTTCTTC. As protein: CASSFSGSYNEQFF.

The chain employs TRBV5-5 and TRBJ2-5; TRBD1 matches 7 bases. Trimming at V came to 0 bases and at J to 5 bases, leaving 7 bases not matched to a gene. Germline loops: CDR1 SGHKS, CDR2 YYEKEE (reference sequence). The CDR3 is made up of 15 amino acids. CDR3 DNA: TGTGCCAGCAGCTTGGGCGACAGGGCCAGGGAGACCCAGTACTTC. Protein sequence: CASSLGDRARETQYF.

The V call is TRBV10-3, the J call TRBJ2-7; TRBD2 matches at 14 bases. V trimming: 8 bases; J trimming: 3 bases; junction bases outside the gene matches: 12. Germline-derived CDR1 and CDR2 are ENHRY and SYGVKD. The length of the CDR3 is 17 residues. CDR3 in DNA: TGTGCCATCGGGACTAGCGGGAGCCAAGGGGGTTACTACGAGCAGTACTTC. It translates to CAIGTSGSQGGYYEQYF.

This clonotype was seen only once. CDR3 sequence (DNA): TGTGCCAGCAGCCAAGATTCGGGGGACACTGAAGCTTTCTTT. This translates into CASSQDSGDTEAFF. The rearrangement joins TRBV4-2 to TRBJ1-1; weak D call: TRBD1 (5 bases). With 0 bases removed from V and 3 bases from J, the gap between germline ends came to 8 bases. Germline CDR1 reads LGHNA; CDR2 reads YNFKEQ. The CDR3 is 14 amino acids.

This clonotype occurred a few times. V usage is TRBV25-1 and J usage is TRBJ2-1, with 7 nucleotides matching TRBD2. The V gene end was trimmed by 10 bases and the J gene end by 5 bases; junction bases not matched to a gene: 11. The CDR3 has 14 amino acids. From germline, CDR1 is MGHDK and CDR2 SYGVNS. This CDR3 is CATSFPSGNNEQFF. The CDR3 DNA sequence: TGTGCCACCTCCTTTCCTAGCGGCAACAATGAGCAGTTCTTC.

A few counts support this clonotype. This sequence joins TRBV5-1 and TRBJ2-5; TRBD2 matches at 9 bases. The CDR3 totals 16 residues. The trim removed 0 bases at V and 5 bases at J, leaving 8 bases unmatched. CDR1 SGHRS and CDR2 YFSETQ come from the germline V gene. The CDR3 spells CASSLEGSGRGETQYF. CDR3 nucleotide sequence: TGCGCCAGCAGCTTGGAAGGTAGCGGGAGAGGGGAGACCCAGTACTTC.

This clonotype has more than one count but fewer than ten. The V gene is TRBV10-3, the J gene TRBJ1-2; D unresolved. CDR1 and CDR2 (germline): ENHRY, SYGVKD. The CDR3 sequence is 13 residues long. V was cut by 4 bases and J by 2 bases, with 8 bases left in between. In nucleotides, the CDR3 is TGTGCCATCAGTGTAGGACGGAACTATGGCTACACCTTC. It is translated as CAISVGRNYGYTF.

The V call is TRBV5-1, the J call TRBJ2-3; 7 bases line up with TRBD1. Germline V CDR1 and CDR2: SGHRS, YFSETQ. The CDR3 has 14 residues. V lost 5 bases, J lost 5 bases, and 8 bases stayed unmatched. CDR3 nucleotide sequence: TGCGCCAGCAGGTGGACAGGTGAGGAAGATACGCAGTATTTT. Encoded protein: CASRWTGEEDTQYF.

The rearrangement links TRBV6-1 to TRBJ2-7; 7 positions agree with TRBD1. Unmatched junction bases numbered 2, after V lost 2 bases and J lost 4 bases. There are 13 residues in the CDR3. The germline V gene has CDR1 MNHNS and CDR2 SASEGT. This chain's CDR3 is CASSEPGQYEQYF. Here the CDR3 DNA reads TGTGCCAGCAGTGAACCGGGACAGTACGAGCAGTACTTC.

This clonotype was counted ten times or more. The rearrangement links TRBV3-1 to TRBJ2-7; possible D gene TRBD2, 6 bases. This CDR3 has 15 residues. V gave up 3 bases and J gave up 2 bases, with 14 bases separating them. Germline assignment: CDR1 LGHDT and CDR2 YNNKEL (reference sequence). CDR3 sequence: CASSQGGVITYEQYF. CDR3 sequence (DNA): TGTGCCAGCAGCCAGGGCGGGGTGATAACCTACGAGCAGTACTTC.

V gene TRBV11-2 combines with J gene TRBJ2-7; D might be TRBD1 (5 bases). Germline loops: CDR1 SGHAT, CDR2 FQNNGV. CDR3 length equals 15 residues. Trimming took 1 base from V and 4 from J, leaving 14 bases between them. The CDR3 region has the DNA TGTGCCAGCAGCTTAGGTACAAACCAGGGTTACGAGCAGTACTTC. Protein: CASSLGTNQGYEQYF.

V usage is TRBV11-2 and J usage is TRBJ2-7; no definite D call. V lost 0 bases, J lost 6 bases, and 6 bases lay in between. Germline lookup yields CDR1 SGHAT and CDR2 FQNNGV. The CDR3 sequence is 12 residues long. The CDR3 spells CASSLEGVEQYF. The DNA for the CDR3 is TGTGCCAGCAGCTTAGAAGGTGTCGAGCAGTACTTC.

This clonotype came up many times. The gene calls are TRBV12-3 or TRBV12-4 and TRBJ1-1; the D gene is possibly TRBD1 (6 bases). Deletions cut 5 bases from V and 2 bases from J, with 12 bases between. The length of the CDR3 is 14 residues. The CDR3 sequence is CASSPWTENTEAFF. The CDR3 nucleotides read TGTGCCAGCAGTCCTTGGACAGAAAACACTGAAGCTTTCTTT.

This rearrangement joins TRBV15 to TRBJ2-2; 10 bases are a match to TRBD2. The CDR3 totals 16 residues. Germline CDR1 reads LNHNV; CDR2 reads YYDKDF (reference sequence). Trimming cost V 2 bases and J 8 bases; bases outside gene matches: 8. CDR3 amino acids: CATSRSGGAKSGELFF. In nucleotides, the CDR3 is TGTGCCACCAGCAGAAGCGGGGGGGCCAAATCGGGGGAGCTGTTTTTT.

The gene calls are TRBV5-1 and TRBJ2-7; D remains ambiguous. CDR1 and CDR2 from the germline V gene are SGHRS and YFSETQ. The CDR3 loop spans 14 amino acids. Trimming took off 3 bases at V and 0 bases at J, with 10 bases between the two ends. The CDR3, as DNA: TGCGCCAGCAGCTCGGGCGCGAACTCCTACGAGCAGTACTTC. Its protein is CASSSGANSYEQYF.

The V and J genes are TRBV5-1 and TRBJ2-2; D not certain. V lost 2 bases and J lost 6, with 14 bases in between. The CDR3 is 15 residues long. CDR1 is SGHRS and CDR2 is YFSETQ in the germline V gene. The CDR3 bases are TGCGCCAGCAGCTTCGGGCTAGGTAGTGCCGGGGAGCTGTTTTTT. It is translated as CASSFGLGSAGELFF.

This clonotype has a handful of counts. The chain combines TRBV29-1 with TRBJ2-1; 12 bases map to TRBD2. The CDR3 length is 15 residues. J was trimmed by 10 bases and V by 5 bases; bases with no gene match: 12. Per the germline V gene, CDR1 is SQVTM and CDR2 is ANQGSEA. CDR3 protein: CSVWVRTSGMEEQFF. CDR3 nucleotide sequence: TGCAGCGTTTGGGTAAGGACTAGCGGGATGGAGGAGCAGTTCTTC.

This sequence joins TRBV5-6 and TRBJ2-3; 11 bases are shared with TRBD1. Trimming cost V 1 base and J 6 bases; bases outside gene matches: 4. CDR1 and CDR2 from the germline V gene are SGHDT and YYEEEE. The CDR3 is 15 amino acids. In DNA, the CDR3 is TGTGCCAGCAGCTTGTTGGGACAGGGGGTGGATACGCAGTATTTT. Its protein product is CASSLLGQGVDTQYF.

CDR3 residues: CASSLGARGLNTGELFF. The CDR3 nucleotides are TGTGCCAGCAGCTTGGGGGCCAGGGGCTTGAACACCGGGGAGCTGTTTTTT. The J gene is TRBJ2-2, the V gene TRBV5-5, with D possibly TRBD1 on 6 matching bases. Trimming left V 0 bases short and J 1 base short, with 13 bases between. The CDR3 spans 17 residues. Germline values: CDR1 SGHKS, CDR2 YYEKEE (reference sequence).